Presented here are 32 T cell receptor beta chains from one specimen sequenced in a study of cytomegalovirus exposure and HLA in healthy donors. Amplification used 60 Vbeta primers and 13 Jbeta primers. Assay: immunoSEQ multiplex PCR; the TCRdb copy retains only in-frame clones and omits some. Among about 73,000 clones listed, 60% to 75% were seen once. The specimen was PBMCs. These receptors were taken from a man in his 70s in good health and CMV-seronegative.

The chain links TRBV30 to TRBJ1-6; D remains unclear. Germline V CDR1 and CDR2: GTSNPN, SVGIG (reference sequence). V gave up 1 base and J gave up 0 bases, with 7 bases separating them. The CDR3 contains 15 residues. CDR3 loop: CAWSARSSYNSPLHF. The CDR3 DNA sequence: TGTGCCTGGAGTGCGCGGAGCTCCTATAATTCACCCCTCCACTTT.

The rearrangement links TRBV11-2 to TRBJ1-1, with 7 bases identical to TRBD1. Germline values: CDR1 SGHAT, CDR2 FQNNGV. CDR3 length equals 19 residues. V shed 3 bases and J 2 bases; nucleotides not matched to a gene: 18. CDR3 sequence: CASSFSRTSQGRINTEAFF. CDR3 bases: TGTGCCAGCAGCTTCAGTAGAACCTCACAGGGGAGGATTAACACTGAAGCTTTCTTT.

The chain employs TRBV7-2 and TRBJ2-1; 8 nucleotides line up with TRBD1. This CDR3 has 13 residues. In germline, CDR1 is SGHTA, CDR2 FQGNSA. Trimming cost V 3 bases and J 6 bases; bases outside gene matches: 1. CDR3 region: CASSLTGVNEQFF. The CDR3, as DNA: TGTGCCAGCAGCTTGACAGGGGTCAATGAGCAGTTCTTC.

The rearrangement uses TRBV5-4 and TRBJ1-6; D not certain. In germline, CDR1 is SGHNT, CDR2 YYREEE (reference sequence). V dropped 7 bases and J dropped 13 bases, with 18 bases sitting between them. CDR3 length equals 13 residues. CDR3 nucleotides: TGTGCCAGCCGGATGAGGGAATCATCGCCCCTCCACTTT. Amino acids: CASRMRESSPLHF. The full variable domain, in which reference TRBV5-4 and TRBJ1-6 provide the parts outside the CDR3, is ETGVTQSPTHLIKTRGQQVTLRCSSQSGHNTVSWYQQALGQGPQFIFQYYREEENGRGNFPPRFSGLQFPNYSSELNVNALELDDSALYLCASRMRESSPLHFGNGTRLTVT.

As regards this clone: A junction end diverges from the germline sequence, so it may reflect a read error. The J gene is TRBJ2-7, the V gene TRBV18; no clear D gene. This CDR3 spans 11 amino acids. CDR1 and CDR2 from the germline V gene are KGHSH and LQKENI. The CDR3 nucleotides are TGTGCCAGCTCACCGTCCTTCGAGCAGTACTTC. It codes for CASSPSFEQYF.

The CDR3 loop reads CASSYTGYSPLHF. CDR3 DNA sequence: TGTGCCAGCAGCTACACAGGGTACTCACCCCTCCACTTT. The V call is TRBV7-9, the J call TRBJ1-6; tentative D call: TRBD1 (6 bases). Trimming left V 4 bases short and J 10 bases short, with 11 bases between. The CDR3 totals 13 residues. Germline-derived CDR1 and CDR2 are SEHNR and FQNEAQ (reference sequence).

This clone showed up many times. The chain is built from TRBV6-1 and TRBJ1-1; TRBD1 might be the D (6 bases). The CDR3 is 14 residues long. V shed 5 bases and J shed 4 bases, with 14 bases lying between them. CDR1 MNHNS and CDR2 SASEGT come from the germline V gene. In nucleotides, the CDR3 is TGTGCCAGCAGTCGACAGAGCAGGGGCACTGAAGCTTTCTTT. Amino acid sequence: CASSRQSRGTEAFF.

The V call is TRBV7-2, the J call TRBJ2-4; TRBD2 aligns across 13 bases. CDR1 and CDR2 from the germline V gene are SGHTA and FQGNSA. With 5 bases clipped from V and 6 bases from J, the junction kept 7 bases outside the gene matches. The CDR3 spans 16 residues. This CDR3 reads CASSPTSGRPPNIQYF. CDR3 DNA: TGTGCCAGCAGCCCGACTAGCGGGAGGCCCCCAAACATTCAGTACTTC.

V gene TRBV6-5 combines with J gene TRBJ1-1; TRBD1 matches 7 bases. CDR1 is MNHEY, CDR2 SVGAGI, per germline. The CDR3 length is 14 residues. Trimming at V came to 8 bases and at J to 7 bases, leaving 13 bases not matched to a gene. In DNA form, the CDR3 reads TGTGCCAGCGGCCAGGGGGGTACAAGGGTTGAAGCTTTCTTT. It encodes CASGQGGTRVEAFF.

This clone was observed a few times. V and J are TRBV4-3 and TRBJ2-7; TRBD2 is a possible D gene (6 bases). The CDR3 has 15 residues. The V and J ends lost 0 bases and 1 base respectively, with 10 bases between them. The V gene's germline CDR1 is LGHNA and CDR2 YSLEER. CDR3: CASSQDRGISYEQYF. The DNA for the CDR3 is TGCGCCAGCAGCCAAGATCGGGGGATTTCCTACGAGCAGTACTTC.

This sequence joins TRBV12-1 and TRBJ2-3; the table's D gene call, TRBD2, was not cross checked with the DNA. TRBV12-1 is termed a pseudogene. There are 15 residues in the CDR3. The CDR3 DNA reads as TGTGCCAGCAGTTCCGCGGAGGGTCTCACAGATACGCAGTATTTT. This codes for CASSSAEGLTDTQYF.

The chain couples TRBV5-1 to TRBJ1-3; 8 nucleotides agree with TRBD1. This CDR3 has 14 residues. V dropped 4 bases and J dropped 8; count of bases not matched to a gene: 8. From germline, CDR1 is SGHRS and CDR2 YFSETQ. CDR3 DNA: TGCGCCAGCAGCGCGGGACAGGCGGGGGACACCATATATTTT. It codes for CASSAGQAGDTIYF. Looking up the rest from reference TRBV5-1 and TRBJ1-3 gives the full variable domain: KAGVTQTPRYLIKTRGQQVTLSCSPISGHRSVSWYQQTPGQGLQFLFEYFSETQRNKGNFPGRFSGRQFSNSRSEMNVSTLELGDSALYLCASSAGQAGDTIYFGEGSWLTVV.

The chain has TRBV16 and TRBJ2-2; the D gene is possibly TRBD1 (5 bases). This CDR3 is 16 amino acids long. CDR1 and CDR2 from the germline V gene are KGHSY and FQNENV. Trimming shortened V by 0 bases and J by 0 bases, and 8 bases separated the two germline ends. The CDR3 nucleotides read TGTGCCAGCAGCCAATCGATCAGGGCGAACACCGGGGAGCTGTTTTTT. Protein sequence: CASSQSIRANTGELFF.

CDR3 in amino acids: CASSPETTSTDTQYF. CDR3 nucleotides: TGTGCCAGCAGTCCCGAGACTACTAGCACAGATACGCAGTATTTT. The V and J genes are TRBV27 and TRBJ2-3; D is possibly TRBD2 (5 bases). This CDR3 spans 15 amino acids. Deletions cut 5 bases from V and 0 bases from J, with 12 bases between. Germline CDR1 is MNHEY and CDR2 is SMNVEV (reference sequence).

This sequence joins TRBV2 and TRBJ1-5; 10 bases are a match to TRBD1. This CDR3 is built from 15 residues. Germline V gene lookup returns CDR1 SNHLY and CDR2 FYNNEI. V was pared by 6 bases and J by 3 bases, with 5 bases of the junction left unmatched. This CDR3 reads CASRRGQGPNQPQHF. The CDR3, as DNA: TGTGCCAGCAGGAGGGGACAGGGGCCCAATCAGCCCCAGCATTTT.

The V gene is TRBV6-1, the J gene TRBJ2-6; D is unclear. V lost 1 base and J lost 3, with 7 bases in between. The CDR3 totals 15 residues. Per germline, CDR1 MNHNS and CDR2 SASEGT. For the CDR3, the DNA is TGTGCCAGCAGTGAAGTGGCGGTTGGGGCCAACGTCCTGACTTTC. It yields the protein CASSEVAVGANVLTF.

Points on this clone: Sequence at one end of the junction differs from germline and may be a read error. This rearrangement joins TRBV7-9 to TRBJ1-1, with 7 bases lining up with TRBD1. CDR1 and CDR2 from the germline V gene are SEHNR and FQNEAQ (reference sequence). The CDR3 totals 13 residues. CDR3 amino acids: CSSSLQTGLDAFF. CDR3 in DNA: TGTTCCAGCAGCCTCCAGACAGGGTTGGATGCTTTCTTT. Using reference TRBV7-9 and TRBJ1-1 for the parts outside the CDR3, the full variable domain is DTGVSQNPRHKITKRGQNVTFRCDPISEHNRLYWYRQTLGQGPEFLTYFQNEAQLEKSRLLSDRFSAERPKGSFSTLEIQRTEQGDSAMYLCSSSLQTGLDAFFGQGTRLTVV.

The chain uses TRBV7-9 and TRBJ2-7, with TRBD1 identical over 11 bases. Trimming cost V 4 bases and J 4 bases; bases outside gene matches: 6. The CDR3 has 15 residues. From germline, CDR1 is SEHNR and CDR2 FQNEAQ (reference sequence). CDR3 sequence: CASSSRDRGIYEQYF. The CDR3 DNA is TGTGCCAGCAGCTCCCGGGACAGGGGGATTTACGAGCAGTACTTC.

This clone was found a few times. V is TRBV4-1 and J is TRBJ1-1, with 8 positions matching TRBD1. The CDR3 is 15 amino acids. Losses at the gene ends were 3 bases for V and 1 base for J; bases not matched to a gene: 4. Germline V lookup: CDR1 MGHRA, CDR2 YSYEKL. CDR3 amino acids: CASSQTGTGNTEAFF. The CDR3, as DNA: TGCGCCAGCAGCCAGACCGGGACAGGGAACACTGAAGCTTTCTTT.

This chain joins TRBV7-6 and TRBJ2-7, with D perhaps TRBD2 (5 bases). The CDR3 has 15 residues. Trimming pared 5 bases from V and 0 bases from J, leaving 14 bases between. From germline, CDR1 is SGHVS and CDR2 FNYEAQ. The CDR3 coding sequence is TGTGCCAGCAGCAAGGACTCTTGGGGCTCCTACGAGCAGTACTTC. Encoded protein: CASSKDSWGSYEQYF.

The chain uses TRBV11-2 and TRBJ1-5; TRBD1 is a possible D gene (5 bases). V lost 1 base to trimming and J lost 7 bases, with 11 bases between them. CDR3 length: 14 residues. In germline, CDR1 is SGHAT, CDR2 FQNNGV. CDR3 coding DNA: TGTGCCAGCAGCTTAGGGGCAGGGAACCAGCCCCAGCATTTT. This translates into CASSLGAGNQPQHF.

The V call is TRBV18, the J call TRBJ2-7, with TRBD1 identical over 12 bases. CDR1 and CDR2 (germline): KGHSH, LQKENI. This CDR3 has 12 amino acids. Trimming took 8 bases from V and 7 from J; bases not matched to a gene: 3. CDR3 sequence reads: CASGDRGREQYF. Here the CDR3 DNA reads TGTGCCAGCGGGGACAGGGGGCGTGAGCAGTACTTC.

This sequence joins TRBV6-1 and TRBJ1-3, with a weak D call TRBD1 (6 bases). The length of the CDR3 is 16 residues. V was pared by 2 bases and J by 0 bases, with 11 bases between. CDR1 is MNHNS, CDR2 SASEGT, per germline. This chain's CDR3 is CASSESRGYSGNTIYF. The CDR3 coding sequence is TGTGCCAGCAGTGAAAGCAGGGGATACTCTGGAAACACCATATATTTT.

This clone was counted between two and nine times. This rearrangement joins TRBV29-1 to TRBJ2-1, with D possibly TRBD2 on 6 matching bases. Trimming left V 4 bases short and J 0 bases short, with 13 bases between. Looked up from germline, CDR1 is SQVTM and CDR2 is ANQGSEA. The CDR3 spans 15 residues. Written as DNA, the CDR3 is TGCAGCGTTGGCGGGACGGAAGGCTCCTACAATGAGCAGTTCTTC. Encoded protein: CSVGGTEGSYNEQFF.

J is TRBJ2-3 and V is TRBV29-1; 8 bases match TRBD1. The ends lost 8 bases at V and 2 bases at J; junction bases unmatched: 18. CDR1 SQVTM and CDR2 ANQGSEA come from the germline V gene. The CDR3 has 17 residues. CDR3 nucleotide sequence: TGCAGCATAATTTCGGCAGGGGGCGCCCGTTCCACAGATACGCAGTATTTT. It translates to CSIISAGGARSTDTQYF.

The rearrangement uses TRBV6-1 and TRBJ2-3; 11 bases line up with TRBD2. The CDR3 is made up of 16 amino acids. CDR1 and CDR2 from the germline V gene are MNHNS and SASEGT. After removal of 1 base from V and 5 bases from J, the junction contained 5 bases not matched to a gene. The DNA of the CDR3 is TGTGCCAGCAGTGAAGTATTAGCGGGAGGGATAGATACGCAGTATTTT. Its protein is CASSEVLAGGIDTQYF.

This chain links TRBV6-6 with TRBJ2-7, with D possibly TRBD2 on 5 matching bases. Trimming shortened V by 6 bases and J by 1 base, and 7 bases separated the two germline ends. CDR3 length: 12 residues. CDR1 MNHNY and CDR2 SVGAGI come from the germline V gene (reference sequence). CDR3 protein: CASSPGSYEQYF. CDR3 in DNA: TGTGCCAGCAGCCCGGGGTCCTACGAGCAGTACTTC.

The CDR3 DNA reads TGTGCCAGCAGTGACAGGAACACTGAAGCTTTCTTT. Protein sequence: CASSDRNTEAFF. The genes are TRBV6-1 and TRBJ1-1; D not resolved. The CDR3 has 12 residues. Trimming pared 3 bases from V and 1 base from J, leaving 3 bases between. Germline V lookup: CDR1 MNHNS, CDR2 SASEGT.

The gene calls are TRBV15 and TRBJ2-1; 7 nucleotides line up with TRBD2. Trimming took 3 bases from V and 1 from J; bases not matched to a gene: 9. The CDR3 is made up of 17 amino acids. Germline CDR1 is LNHNV and CDR2 is YYDKDF (reference sequence). The CDR3 region is CATSSSRLAESYNEQFF. DNA for the CDR3: TGTGCCACCAGCAGCTCGAGACTAGCTGAGTCCTACAATGAGCAGTTCTTC.

This clone was seen only a few times. J is TRBJ2-5 and V is TRBV7-9; D is perhaps TRBD1 (5 bases). V was trimmed by 5 bases and J by 5 bases, leaving 12 bases between them. Germline CDR1 SEHNR, CDR2 FQNEAQ (reference sequence). This CDR3 is built from 13 residues. The CDR3 sequence is CASSKGPGETQYF. CDR3 DNA sequence: TGTGCCAGCAGCAAAGGGCCAGGGGAGACCCAGTACTTC.

The chain employs TRBV5-4 and TRBJ2-6, with unresolved D. V gave up 0 bases and J gave up 3 bases, with 22 bases separating them. CDR3 length: 20 amino acids. From germline, CDR1 is SGHNT and CDR2 YYREEE (reference sequence). The CDR3: CASSLALLSSNPGGANVLTF. CDR3 bases: TGTGCCAGCAGCTTGGCTCTGTTGTCCAGCAACCCAGGTGGGGCCAACGTCCTGACTTTC.

This chain joins TRBV18 and TRBJ1-1, with 8 bases lining up with TRBD1. This CDR3 is built from 15 residues. The germline V gene has CDR1 KGHSH and CDR2 LQKENI. Trimming took 8 bases from V and 4 from J; bases not matched to a gene: 12. The CDR3 sequence is CASRLTGEGSTEAFF. For the CDR3, the DNA is TGTGCCAGCCGCTTGACAGGGGAAGGGAGCACTGAAGCTTTCTTT.